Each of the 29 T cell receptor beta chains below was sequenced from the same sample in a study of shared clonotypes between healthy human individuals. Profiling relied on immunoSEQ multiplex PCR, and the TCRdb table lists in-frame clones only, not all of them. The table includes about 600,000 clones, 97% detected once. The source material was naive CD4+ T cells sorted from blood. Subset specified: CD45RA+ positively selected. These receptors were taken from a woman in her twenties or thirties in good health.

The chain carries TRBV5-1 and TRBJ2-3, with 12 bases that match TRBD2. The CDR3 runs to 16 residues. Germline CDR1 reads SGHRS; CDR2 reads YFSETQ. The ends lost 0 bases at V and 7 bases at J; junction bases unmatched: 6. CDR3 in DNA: TGCGCCAGCAGCTTGGCGATGACTAGCGGGAGTAATACGCAGTATTTT. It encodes CASSLAMTSGSNTQYF.

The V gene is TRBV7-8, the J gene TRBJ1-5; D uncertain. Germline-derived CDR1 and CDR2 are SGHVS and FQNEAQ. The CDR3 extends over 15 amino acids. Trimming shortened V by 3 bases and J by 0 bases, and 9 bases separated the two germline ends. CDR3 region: CASSFEGYSNQPQHF. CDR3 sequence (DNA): TGTGCCAGCAGCTTTGAAGGTTATAGCAATCAGCCCCAGCATTTT.

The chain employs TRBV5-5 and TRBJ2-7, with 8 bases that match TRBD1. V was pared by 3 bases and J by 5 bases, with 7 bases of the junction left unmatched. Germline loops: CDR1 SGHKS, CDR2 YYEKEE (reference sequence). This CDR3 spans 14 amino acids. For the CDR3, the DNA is TGTGCCAGCAGCTCCGACAGGGGTGGCCACGAGCAGTACTTC. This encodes CASSSDRGGHEQYF.

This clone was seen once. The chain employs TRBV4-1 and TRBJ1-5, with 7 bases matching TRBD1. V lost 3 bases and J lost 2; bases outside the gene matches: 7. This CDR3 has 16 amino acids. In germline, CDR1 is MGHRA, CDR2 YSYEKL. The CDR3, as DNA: TGCGCCAGCAGCCAGAGCCAGGGGGAAGGCAATCAGCCCCAGCATTTT. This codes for CASSQSQGEGNQPQHF.

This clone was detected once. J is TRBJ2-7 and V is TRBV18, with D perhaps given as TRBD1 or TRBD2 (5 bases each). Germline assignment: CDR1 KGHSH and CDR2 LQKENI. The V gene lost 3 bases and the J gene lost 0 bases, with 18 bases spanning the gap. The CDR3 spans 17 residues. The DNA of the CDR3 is TGTGCCAGCTCACCGCCCGTTCCGGGACCGCACTCCTACGAGCAGTACTTC. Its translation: CASSPPVPGPHSYEQYF.

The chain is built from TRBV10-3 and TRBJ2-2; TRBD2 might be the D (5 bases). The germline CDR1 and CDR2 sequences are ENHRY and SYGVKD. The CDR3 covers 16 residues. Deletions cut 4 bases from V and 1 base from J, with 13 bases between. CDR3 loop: CAISGGASVNTGELFF. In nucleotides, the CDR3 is TGTGCCATCAGTGGGGGAGCGAGCGTGAACACCGGGGAGCTGTTTTTT.

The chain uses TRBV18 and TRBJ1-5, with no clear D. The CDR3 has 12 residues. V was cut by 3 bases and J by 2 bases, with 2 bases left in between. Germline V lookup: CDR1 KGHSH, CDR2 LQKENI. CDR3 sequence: CASSPRNQPQHF. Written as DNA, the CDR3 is TGTGCCAGCTCACCTCGCAATCAGCCCCAGCATTTT.

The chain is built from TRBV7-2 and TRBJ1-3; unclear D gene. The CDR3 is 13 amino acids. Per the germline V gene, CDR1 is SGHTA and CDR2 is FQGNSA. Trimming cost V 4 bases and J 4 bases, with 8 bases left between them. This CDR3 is CASSSGPGNTIYF. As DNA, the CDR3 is TGTGCCAGCAGCTCCGGCCCCGGAAACACCATATATTTT.

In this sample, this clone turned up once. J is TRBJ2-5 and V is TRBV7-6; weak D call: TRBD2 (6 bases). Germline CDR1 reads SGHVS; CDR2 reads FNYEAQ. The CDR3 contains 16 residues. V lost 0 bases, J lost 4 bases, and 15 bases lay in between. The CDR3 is CASSLARGIRGETQYF. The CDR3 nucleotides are TGTGCCAGCAGCTTAGCCCGGGGGATAAGGGGAGAGACCCAGTACTTC. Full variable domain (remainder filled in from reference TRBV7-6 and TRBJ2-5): GAGVSQSPRYKVTKRGQDVALRCDPISGHVSLYWYRQALGQGPEFLTYFNYEAQQDKSGLPNDRFSAERPEGSISTLTIQRTEQRDSAMYRCASSLARGIRGETQYFGPGTRLLVL.

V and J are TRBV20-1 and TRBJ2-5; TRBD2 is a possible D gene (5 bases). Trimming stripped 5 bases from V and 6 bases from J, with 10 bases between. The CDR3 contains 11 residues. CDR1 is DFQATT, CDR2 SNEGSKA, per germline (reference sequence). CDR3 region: CSALLAQTQYF. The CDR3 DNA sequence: TGCAGTGCTTTGTTAGCGCAGACCCAGTACTTC.

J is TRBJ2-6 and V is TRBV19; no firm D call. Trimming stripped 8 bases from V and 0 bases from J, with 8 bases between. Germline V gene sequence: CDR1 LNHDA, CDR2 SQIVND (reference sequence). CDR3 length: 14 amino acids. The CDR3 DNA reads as TGTGCCAGTGCCGGGCGCTCTGGGGCCAACGTCCTGACTTTC. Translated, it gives CASAGRSGANVLTF.

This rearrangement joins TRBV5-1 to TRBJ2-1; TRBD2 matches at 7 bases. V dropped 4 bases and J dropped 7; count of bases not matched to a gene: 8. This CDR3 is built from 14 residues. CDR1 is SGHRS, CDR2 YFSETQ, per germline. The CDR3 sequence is CASSPGTTSNEQFF. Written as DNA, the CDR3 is TGCGCCAGCAGCCCCGGGACTACATCGAATGAGCAGTTCTTC. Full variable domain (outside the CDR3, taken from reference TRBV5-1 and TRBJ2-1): KAGVTQTPRYLIKTRGQQVTLSCSPISGHRSVSWYQQTPGQGLQFLFEYFSETQRNKGNFPGRFSGRQFSNSRSEMNVSTLELGDSALYLCASSPGTTSNEQFFGPGTRLTVL.

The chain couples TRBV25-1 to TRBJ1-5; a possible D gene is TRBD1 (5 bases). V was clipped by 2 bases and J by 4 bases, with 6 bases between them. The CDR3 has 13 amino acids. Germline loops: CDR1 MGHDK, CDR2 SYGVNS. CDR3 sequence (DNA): TGTGCCAGCAGTGAACAGGGAAATCAGCCCCAGCATTTT. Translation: CASSEQGNQPQHF.

Here the CDR3 reads CASSPGGPNEKLFF. The CDR3 DNA follows: TGTGCCAGCAGTCCGGGGGGACCTAATGAAAAACTGTTTTTT. The chain joins TRBV6-1 to TRBJ1-4, with D maybe TRBD1 (5 bases). The ends were cut back, 5 bases at V and 3 bases at J, with 10 bases in the middle. CDR1 is MNHNS and CDR2 is SASEGT in the germline V gene. This CDR3 comprises 14 residues.

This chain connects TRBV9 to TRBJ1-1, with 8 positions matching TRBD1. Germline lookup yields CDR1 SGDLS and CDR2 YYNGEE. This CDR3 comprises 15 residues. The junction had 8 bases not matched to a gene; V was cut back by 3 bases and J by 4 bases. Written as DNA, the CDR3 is TGTGCCAGCAGCGCTCAGGGGGCGGTCGGCACTGAAGCTTTCTTT. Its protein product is CASSAQGAVGTEAFF.

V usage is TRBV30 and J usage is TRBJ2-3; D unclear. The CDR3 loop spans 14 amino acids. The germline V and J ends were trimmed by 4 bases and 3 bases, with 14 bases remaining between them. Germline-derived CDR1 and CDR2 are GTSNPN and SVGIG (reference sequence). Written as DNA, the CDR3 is TGTGCCTGGAAGGTCGGGTACGGTACAGATACGCAGTATTTT. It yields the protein CAWKVGYGTDTQYF.

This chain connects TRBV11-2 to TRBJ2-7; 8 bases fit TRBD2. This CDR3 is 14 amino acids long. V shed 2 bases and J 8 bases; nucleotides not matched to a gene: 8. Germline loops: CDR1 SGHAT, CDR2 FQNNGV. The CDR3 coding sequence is TGTGCCAGCAGCTTAACGGGGGGGGTTACGAAGCAGTACTTC. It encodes CASSLTGGVTKQYF.

The CDR3 sequence is CASKGTGVDEQYF. The DNA for the CDR3 is TGTGCCAGTAAGGGTACAGGGGTGGACGAGCAGTACTTC. The chain is built from TRBV6-1 and TRBJ2-7; 7 nucleotides match TRBD1. V shed 9 bases and J 5 bases; nucleotides not matched to a gene: 10. The germline gives CDR1 MNHNS, CDR2 SASEGT. The CDR3 totals 13 residues.

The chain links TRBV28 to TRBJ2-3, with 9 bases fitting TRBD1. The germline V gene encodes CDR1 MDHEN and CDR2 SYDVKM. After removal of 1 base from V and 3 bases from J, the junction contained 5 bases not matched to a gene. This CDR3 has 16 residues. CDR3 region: CASSLSGTGRTDTQYF. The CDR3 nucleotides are TGTGCCAGCAGTTTATCCGGGACAGGGAGGACAGATACGCAGTATTTT.

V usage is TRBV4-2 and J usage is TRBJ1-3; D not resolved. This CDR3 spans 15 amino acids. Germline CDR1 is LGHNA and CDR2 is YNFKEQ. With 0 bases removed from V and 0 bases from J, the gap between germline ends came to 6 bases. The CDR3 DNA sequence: TGTGCCAGCAGCCAAGATAGGGCCTCTGGAAACACCATATATTTT. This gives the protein CASSQDRASGNTIYF.

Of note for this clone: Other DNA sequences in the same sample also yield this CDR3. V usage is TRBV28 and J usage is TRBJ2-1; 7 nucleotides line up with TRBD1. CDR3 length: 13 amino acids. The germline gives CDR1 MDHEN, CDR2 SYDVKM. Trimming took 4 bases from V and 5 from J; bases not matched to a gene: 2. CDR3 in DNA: TGTGCCAGCAGTTCCGGACAGGACAATGAGCAGTTCTTC. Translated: CASSSGQDNEQFF.

CDR3 residues: CASSMTGNSYEQYF. CDR3 sequence (DNA): TGTGCCAGCAGCATGACAGGGAATTCCTACGAGCAGTACTTC. V is TRBV6-5 and J is TRBJ2-7; TRBD1 matches 7 bases. Germline trimming cut 6 bases from V and 1 base from J; bases unmatched to any gene: 6. The CDR3 contains 14 residues. Per the germline V gene, CDR1 is MNHEY and CDR2 is SVGAGI.

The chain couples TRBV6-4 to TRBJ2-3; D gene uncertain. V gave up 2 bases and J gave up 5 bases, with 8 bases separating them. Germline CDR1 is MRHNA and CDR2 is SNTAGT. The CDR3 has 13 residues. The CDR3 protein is CASSDLFGDTQYF. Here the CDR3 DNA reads TGTGCCAGCAGTGACCTCTTTGGAGATACGCAGTATTTT.

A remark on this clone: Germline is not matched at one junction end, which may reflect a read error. CDR3 sequence (DNA): TGTGCCAGCAGTTTGGACAGCTCTGGAAACACCATATATTTT. Its translation: CASSLDSSGNTIYF. The rearrangement joins TRBV5-4 to TRBJ1-3; D is perhaps TRBD1 (6 bases). Germline lookup yields CDR1 SGHNT and CDR2 YYREEE (reference sequence). The CDR3 totals 14 residues.

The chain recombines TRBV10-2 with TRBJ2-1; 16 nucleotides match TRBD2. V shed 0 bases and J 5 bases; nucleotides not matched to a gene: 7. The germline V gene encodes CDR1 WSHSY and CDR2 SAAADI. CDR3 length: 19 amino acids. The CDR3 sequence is CASSESIGTSGRGDNEQFF. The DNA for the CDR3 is TGCGCCAGCAGTGAGTCGATCGGGACTAGCGGGAGGGGAGACAATGAGCAGTTCTTC.

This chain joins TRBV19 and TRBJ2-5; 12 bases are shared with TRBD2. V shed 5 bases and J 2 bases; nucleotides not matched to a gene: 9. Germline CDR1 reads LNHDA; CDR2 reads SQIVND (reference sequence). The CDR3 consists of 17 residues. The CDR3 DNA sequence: TGTGCCAGTAGTCTCCCATCAGGACTAGCGGGACAAGAGACCCAGTACTTC. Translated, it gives CASSLPSGLAGQETQYF.

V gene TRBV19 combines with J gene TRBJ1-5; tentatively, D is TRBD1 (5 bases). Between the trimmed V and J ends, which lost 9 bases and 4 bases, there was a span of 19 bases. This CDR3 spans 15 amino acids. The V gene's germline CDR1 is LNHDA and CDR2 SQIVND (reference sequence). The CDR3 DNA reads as TGTGCCAGCACGGTAGGAGGGACCGGGAATCAGCCCCAGCATTTT. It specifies CASTVGGTGNQPQHF.

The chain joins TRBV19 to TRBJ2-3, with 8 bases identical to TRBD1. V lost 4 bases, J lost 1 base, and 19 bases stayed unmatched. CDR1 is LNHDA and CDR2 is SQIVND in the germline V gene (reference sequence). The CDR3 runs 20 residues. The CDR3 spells CASSKVGLDRVGTRTDTQYF. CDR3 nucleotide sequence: TGTGCCAGTAGTAAAGTGGGGCTGGACAGGGTTGGGACTCGCACAGATACGCAGTATTTT.

CDR3 DNA: TGTGCCAGCAGCGGTCGGGACTACCCCACAGATACGCAGTATTTT. Its protein is CASSGRDYPTDTQYF. The chain carries TRBV9 and TRBJ2-3; 7 nucleotides line up with TRBD2. The CDR3 contains 15 residues. Germline V CDR1 and CDR2: SGDLS, YYNGEE. J lost 2 bases, V lost 3 bases, and 6 bases had no gene match.